This T cell receptor beta chain stems from a study of blood T cell repertoires in COVID-19. Study-wide background: The United States, Italy and Spain provided the acute and convalescent COVID-19 samples. T cells, B-cell-depleted T cells, or PBMCs supplied cDNA or gDNA.

The authors' processing: Estimation of nucleated cell counts was performed using reference gene primer amplification. Clones were sequenced by immunoSEQ multiplex PCR, and TCRdb holds only the in-frame ones, with some missing. That table furnishes V, J and clone size, whereas the DNA furnished D and trimming. This table has approximately 90,000 clones, approximately 89% appearing once. The CDR3 length is 18 residues. CDR1 is LNHDA and CDR2 is SQIVND in the germline V gene (reference sequence). V was clipped by 1 base and J by 2 bases; unmatched bases: 12. The origin of this receptor is a man aged 60 to 69 with acute or convalescent COVID-19. The sequenced sample consisted of peripheral blood. The V call is TRBV19, the J call TRBJ2-3; TRBD2 aligns across 7 bases. CDR3 sequence (DNA): TGTGCCAGTAGTATAGGCTACCGTACTAGCGCTTTCACAGATACGCAGTATTTT. Translating it yields CASSIGYRTSAFTDTQYF.